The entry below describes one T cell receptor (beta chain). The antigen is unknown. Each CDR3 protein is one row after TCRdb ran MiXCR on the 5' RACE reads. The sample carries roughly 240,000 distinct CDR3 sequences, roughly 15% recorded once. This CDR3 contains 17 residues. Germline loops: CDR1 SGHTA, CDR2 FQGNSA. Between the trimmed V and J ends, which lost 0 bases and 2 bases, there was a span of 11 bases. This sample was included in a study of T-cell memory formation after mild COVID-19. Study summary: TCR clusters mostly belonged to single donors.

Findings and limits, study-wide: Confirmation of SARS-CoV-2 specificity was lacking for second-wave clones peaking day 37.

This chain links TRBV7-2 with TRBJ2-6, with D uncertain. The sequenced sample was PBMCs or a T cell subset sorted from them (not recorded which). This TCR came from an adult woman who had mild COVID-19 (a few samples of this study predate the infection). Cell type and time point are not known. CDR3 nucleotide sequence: TGTGCCAGCAGCTTAGCCGGTCCCACAGCTGGGGCCAACGTCCTGACTTTC. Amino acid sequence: CASSLAGPTAGANVLTF.